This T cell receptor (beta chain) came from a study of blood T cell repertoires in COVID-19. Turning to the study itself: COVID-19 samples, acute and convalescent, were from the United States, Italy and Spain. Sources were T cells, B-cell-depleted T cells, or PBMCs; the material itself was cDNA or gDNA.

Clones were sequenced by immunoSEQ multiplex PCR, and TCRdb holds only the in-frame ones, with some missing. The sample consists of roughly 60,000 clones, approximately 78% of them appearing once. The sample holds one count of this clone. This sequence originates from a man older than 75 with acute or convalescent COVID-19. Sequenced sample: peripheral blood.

DNA of the CDR3: TGTGCCAGCAGCTTGGTGATGAGGGCGAGCACCGGGGAGCTGTTTTTT. It translates to CASSLVMRASTGELFF. The chain employs TRBV5-5 and TRBJ2-2; possible D gene TRBD2, 5 bases. The germline V and J ends were trimmed by 0 bases and 4 bases, with 13 bases remaining between them. CDR1 is SGHKS and CDR2 is YYEKEE in the germline V gene (reference sequence). There are 16 residues in the CDR3.